Below are 29 T cell receptor beta chains sequenced from a single sample in a study of cytomegalovirus exposure and HLA in healthy donors. Clones were sequenced by immunoSEQ multiplex PCR, and TCRdb holds only the in-frame ones, with some missing. The table records more than 300,000 clones, 70% to 90% of them present only once. The sequenced sample consisted of PBMCs. These receptors all stem from a woman younger than 35 in good health and CMV-seronegative.

This chain links TRBV7-9 with TRBJ2-3, with TRBD2 matching over 8 bases. J was trimmed by 4 bases and V by 5 bases; bases with no gene match: 11. Looked up from germline, CDR1 is SEHNR and CDR2 is FQNEAQ (reference sequence). The length of the CDR3 is 16 residues. The CDR3 is CASSRSGAGGPDTQYF. CDR3 sequence (DNA): TGTGCCAGCAGCCGTAGCGGGGCGGGAGGACCAGATACGCAGTATTTT.

The V and J genes are TRBV2 and TRBJ1-1; 7 bases agree with TRBD1. Germline V lookup: CDR1 SNHLY, CDR2 FYNNEI. Germline trimming cut 5 bases from V and 9 bases from J; bases unmatched to any gene: 9. The CDR3 totals 13 residues. This CDR3 reads CASSLGTETKAFF. CDR3 in DNA: TGTGCCAGCAGTTTGGGGACAGAAACTAAAGCTTTCTTT. Full variable domain (outside the CDR3, taken from reference TRBV2 and TRBJ1-1): EPEVTQTPSHQVTQMGQEVILRCVPISNHLYFYWYRQILGQKVEFLVSFYNNEISEKSEIFDDQFSVERPDGSNFTLKIRSTKLEDSAMYFCASSLGTETKAFFGQGTRLTVV.

This clone was detected a few times. The V gene is TRBV28, the J gene TRBJ2-3, with 9 positions matching TRBD1. V gave up 6 bases and J gave up 0 bases; unmatched junction bases: 4. Germline V gene sequence: CDR1 MDHEN, CDR2 SYDVKM. The CDR3 loop spans 15 amino acids. This CDR3 reads CASSDRGLSTDTQYF. The CDR3, as DNA: TGTGCCAGCAGCGACAGGGGGTTAAGCACAGATACGCAGTATTTT.

J is TRBJ2-7 and V is TRBV7-2; 7 nucleotides line up with TRBD1. V shed 5 bases and J 0 bases; nucleotides not matched to a gene: 7. The CDR3 consists of 15 residues. CDR1 is SGHTA, CDR2 FQGNSA, per germline. CDR3 sequence reads: CASSLLRDSSYEQYF. The CDR3 DNA reads TGTGCCAGCAGCCTCCTCCGGGACAGCTCCTACGAGCAGTACTTC.

The chain couples TRBV27 to TRBJ2-7; D perhaps matches TRBD1 (6 bases). Germline V CDR1 and CDR2: MNHEY, SMNVEV (reference sequence). V shed 6 bases and J shed 5 bases, with 14 bases lying between them. There are 13 residues in the CDR3. The DNA for the CDR3 is TGTGCCAGCAGCACAGGGATCGGCAACGAGCAGTACTTC. Encoded protein: CASSTGIGNEQYF.

The sample holds a few counts of this clone. CDR3 sequence reads: CASSPITGKVTYEQYF. The CDR3 DNA reads TGTGCCAGCAGCCCCATTACAGGGAAAGTCACCTACGAGCAGTACTTC. The rearrangement uses TRBV7-9 and TRBJ2-7; D possibly corresponds to TRBD1 (6 bases). V was pared by 5 bases and J by 2 bases, with 19 bases between. The CDR3 is made up of 16 amino acids. CDR1 is SEHNR and CDR2 is FQNEAQ in the germline V gene (reference sequence).

This clone was detected once. The rearrangement uses TRBV10-3 and TRBJ2-1; 8 nucleotides match TRBD2. Germline V gene sequence: CDR1 ENHRY, CDR2 SYGVKD. V gave up 6 bases and J gave up 4 bases; unmatched junction bases: 5. The CDR3 is 14 amino acids. The CDR3 sequence is CAIRYSGVYNEQFF. Here the CDR3 DNA reads TGTGCCATCAGGTATAGCGGGGTATACAATGAGCAGTTCTTC.

This chain joins TRBV5-6 and TRBJ1-1; D remains unclear. Trimming shortened V by 4 bases and J by 4 bases, and 11 bases separated the two germline ends. The CDR3 runs to 13 residues. Germline V gene sequence: CDR1 SGHDT, CDR2 YYEEEE. The CDR3 protein is CASSREEFTEAFF. CDR3 nucleotide sequence: TGTGCCAGCAGCCGGGAGGAGTTCACTGAAGCTTTCTTT.

The chain couples TRBV27 to TRBJ2-7, with 7 bases lining up with TRBD2. CDR3 length: 9 residues. Germline V gene data show CDR1 as MNHEY and CDR2 as SMNVEV (reference sequence). CDR3 in amino acids: CGRGYEQYF. The CDR3, as DNA: TGTGGGCGGGGGTACGAGCAGTACTTC.

This clone was detected only once. The J gene is TRBJ2-3, the V gene TRBV30; D perhaps matches TRBD1 (6 bases). The ends were cut back, 3 bases at V and 9 bases at J, with 16 bases in the middle. The CDR3 sequence is 13 residues long. The germline CDR1 and CDR2 sequences are GTSNPN and SVGIG (reference sequence). CDR3: CAWRGAVGNTQYF. DNA for the CDR3: TGTGCCTGGAGGGGGGCAGTCGGGAACACGCAGTATTTT.

The V call is TRBV20-1, the J call TRBJ1-1; D unclear. The CDR3 length is 11 residues. V was cut by 5 bases and J by 11 bases, with 15 bases left in between. From germline, CDR1 is DFQATT and CDR2 SNEGSKA (reference sequence). This CDR3 is CSAVKGGDAFF. CDR3 coding DNA: TGCAGTGCTGTCAAAGGCGGAGATGCTTTCTTT.

The V and J genes are TRBV7-9 and TRBJ1-1, with D perhaps matching TRBD1 (6 bases). Germline V gives CDR1 SEHNR, CDR2 FQNEAQ (reference sequence). Trimming stripped 6 bases from V and 5 bases from J, with 10 bases between. There are 12 residues in the CDR3. The DNA of the CDR3 is TGTGCCAGCAGACAGACAGGAACTGAAGCTTTCTTT. Translated, it gives CASRQTGTEAFF.

The V gene is TRBV11-2, the J gene TRBJ2-1; TRBD1 matches 7 bases. CDR3 length: 15 residues. The germline V gene has CDR1 SGHAT and CDR2 FQNNGV. The J segment lost 3 bases and the V segment lost 5 bases, leaving 7 bases of the junction unmatched. CDR3 DNA sequence: TGTGCCAGCAGCCCTCGGACAGGTTACTACAATGAGCAGTTCTTC. Amino acid sequence: CASSPRTGYYNEQFF.

This clone was observed a single time. The gene calls are TRBV28 and TRBJ1-2; D possibly corresponds to TRBD1 (6 bases). CDR3 length: 16 amino acids. Trimming left V 1 base short and J 2 bases short, with 14 bases between. Germline values: CDR1 MDHEN, CDR2 SYDVKM. CDR3 sequence: CASSLYPGQINYGYTF. The CDR3 DNA is TGTGCCAGCAGTTTATACCCCGGACAGATCAACTATGGCTACACCTTC.

V usage is TRBV7-9 and J usage is TRBJ2-1, with D tentatively TRBD2 (6 bases). This CDR3 is 15 amino acids long. Trimming left V 5 bases short and J 7 bases short, with 18 bases between. In germline, CDR1 is SEHNR, CDR2 FQNEAQ (reference sequence). The CDR3 reads CASSPPQRVGNEQFF. Here the CDR3 DNA reads TGTGCCAGCAGCCCCCCCCAGCGGGTGGGGAATGAGCAGTTCTTC.

This chain joins TRBV5-6 and TRBJ2-3; D possibly corresponds to TRBD1 (6 bases). The CDR3 is 17 amino acids. Germline V gene sequence: CDR1 SGHDT, CDR2 YYEEEE. V dropped 5 bases and J dropped 0 bases, with 19 bases sitting between them. The CDR3 protein is CASRRTQGSHSTDTQYF. The CDR3 region has the DNA TGTGCCAGCAGACGAACCCAGGGGAGCCATAGCACAGATACGCAGTATTTT.

The J gene is TRBJ2-7, the V gene TRBV4-1, with 7 bases fitting TRBD2. CDR1 is MGHRA and CDR2 is YSYEKL in the germline V gene. The CDR3 has 15 residues. V dropped 2 bases and J dropped 4; count of bases not matched to a gene: 8. Written as DNA, the CDR3 is TGCGCCAGCAGCCAAATTTCGACTAGCTCTTACGAGCAGTACTTC. Its translation is CASSQISTSSYEQYF.

V gene TRBV4-3 combines with J gene TRBJ2-3; D gene ambiguous. Germline CDR1 is LGHNA and CDR2 is YSLEER. Trimming shortened V by 0 bases and J by 6 bases, and 10 bases separated the two germline ends. The CDR3 spans 14 residues. CDR3 DNA: TGCGCCAGCAGCCAAGATAACTCGTGGGATACGCAGTATTTT. Translated: CASSQDNSWDTQYF.

V gene TRBV10-3 combines with J gene TRBJ2-7; D might be TRBD1 (6 bases). V shed 6 bases and J shed 4 bases, with 13 bases lying between them. The CDR3 sequence is 13 residues long. Germline V gives CDR1 ENHRY, CDR2 SYGVKD. Written as DNA, the CDR3 is TGTGCCATCAGCACCGCAGGGACATACGAGCAGTACTTC. Its protein is CAISTAGTYEQYF.

The CDR3, as DNA: TGTGCCAGTAGCAGGCAGCCGTCATCCTACGAGCAGTACTTC. Encoded protein: CASSRQPSSYEQYF. The genes are TRBV19 and TRBJ2-7; D gene uncertain. Germline CDR1 is LNHDA and CDR2 is SQIVND (reference sequence). The V and J ends lost 6 bases and 1 base respectively, with 13 bases between them. The CDR3 loop spans 14 amino acids.

The V gene is TRBV7-9, the J gene TRBJ2-7, with 7 positions matching TRBD1. After removal of 5 bases from V and 3 bases from J, the junction contained 4 bases not matched to a gene. Germline V CDR1 and CDR2: SEHNR, FQNEAQ (reference sequence). This CDR3 is built from 13 residues. The CDR3 loop is CASSPTGNYEQYF. CDR3 in DNA: TGTGCCAGCAGCCCGACAGGGAACTACGAGCAGTACTTC.

V gene TRBV5-4 combines with J gene TRBJ1-2; TRBD1 is a possible D gene (5 bases). CDR3 length: 13 amino acids. The germline V and J ends were trimmed by 3 bases and 2 bases, with 8 bases remaining between them. Germline CDR1 SGHNT, CDR2 YYREEE (reference sequence). CDR3 in DNA: TGTGCCAGCAGCTCTGACAGCAACTATGGCTACACCTTC. The encoded protein is CASSSDSNYGYTF. Variable domain in full (rest from reference TRBV5-4 and TRBJ1-2): ETGVTQSPTHLIKTRGQQVTLRCSSQSGHNTVSWYQQALGQGPQFIFQYYREEENGRGNFPPRFSGLQFPNYSSELNVNALELDDSALYLCASSSDSNYGYTFGSGTRLTVV.

The rearrangement links TRBV7-7 to TRBJ2-2; 7 nucleotides line up with TRBD1. Germline V CDR1 and CDR2: SSHAT, FNYEAQ (reference sequence). The CDR3 has 14 residues. The V and J ends lost 5 bases and 6 bases, in that order; junction bases with no gene match: 6. The CDR3 bases are TGTGCCAGCAGCCATAGACAGGGACCCGGGGAGCTGTTTTTT. This translates into CASSHRQGPGELFF.

The V gene is TRBV4-2, the J gene TRBJ2-7; D ambiguous. Trimming stripped 0 bases from V and 3 bases from J, with 12 bases between. Per germline, CDR1 LGHNA and CDR2 YNFKEQ. CDR3 length: 15 residues. The CDR3 loop is CASSQDRVVYYEQYF. The CDR3 DNA follows: TGTGCCAGCAGCCAAGATCGGGTAGTCTACTACGAGCAGTACTTC.

The chain joins TRBV9 to TRBJ2-2; unclear D gene. Germline-derived CDR1 and CDR2 are SGDLS and YYNGEE. The length of the CDR3 is 12 residues. V was pared by 5 bases and J by 5 bases, with 7 bases between. CDR3 nucleotides: TGTGCCAGCAGTCGCGGTACCGGGGAGCTGTTTTTT. It specifies CASSRGTGELFF.

The chain has TRBV5-1 and TRBJ2-5, with D uncertain. Deletions cut 5 bases from V and 1 base from J, with 12 bases between. Per germline, CDR1 SGHRS and CDR2 YFSETQ. The CDR3 contains 14 residues. The CDR3: CASSAVAVQETQYF. CDR3 coding DNA: TGCGCCAGCAGTGCCGTGGCGGTCCAAGAGACCCAGTACTTC.

This chain connects TRBV6-5 to TRBJ1-2; 8 nucleotides align to TRBD1. This CDR3 is built from 14 residues. The V segment lost 7 bases and the J segment 8 bases; nucleotides outside the gene matches: 12. Germline assignment: CDR1 MNHEY and CDR2 SVGAGI. The CDR3 loop is CASTGGTGGKGYTF. The CDR3 bases are TGTGCCAGCACCGGCGGGACAGGAGGTAAAGGCTACACCTTC.

The chain recombines TRBV5-8 with TRBJ2-6, with TRBD1 matching 8 bases. The CDR3 runs to 17 residues. The V gene end was trimmed by 0 bases and the J gene end by 4 bases; junction bases not matched to a gene: 6. Germline assignment: CDR1 SGHTS and CDR2 YDEGEE. The CDR3 region has the DNA TGTGCCAGCAGCTTGGGACAGGGGATGTCAGGGGCCAACGTCCTGACTTTC. It translates to CASSLGQGMSGANVLTF.

J is TRBJ2-7 and V is TRBV25-1; D may be TRBD1 (6 bases). The CDR3 covers 11 residues. V was cut by 6 bases and J by 3 bases, with 6 bases left in between. Germline values: CDR1 MGHDK, CDR2 SYGVNS. The DNA of the CDR3 is TGTGCCAGCAGCAGGGGCTACGAGCAGTACTTC. This codes for CASSRGYEQYF.